These T cell receptor beta chains were read from a single sample in a study of OX40 agonist ivuxolimab in advanced cancers. Produced via immunoSEQ multiplex PCR; TCRdb's table is partial and in-frame only. The table shows 20,000 or so clones, with more than 65% occurring only once. Sequencing was performed on CD4+ or CD8+ T cells sorted from blood, taken in a trial of the OX40 agonist ivuxolimab. The receptors originated from an adult with an advanced solid tumor such as melanoma, head and neck, liver or kidney cancer. CDR3s include the opening cysteine and the closing phenylalanine or tryptophan. The D gene is left open where the match is weak. Clone size, where shown, is once, few, many, or a class for clones that have expanded.

cdr3_nt cdr3_aa d_call j_call v_call clone_size
TGTGCCAGCAGTCTTACGTCCGCGCATGGCTACACCTTC CASSLTSAHGYTF NA TRBJ1-2 TRBV7-2 NA
TGTGCCAGCGGGAGACAGGGGAACTATGGCTACACCTTC CASGRQGNYGYTF TRBD1 TRBJ1-2 TRBV6-5 few